Below are 13 T cell receptor beta chains sequenced from a single sample in a study of blood T cell repertoires in COVID-19 (TCRdb year 2020). Library preparation used the immunoSEQ multiplex PCR assay. TCRdb took this table from immuneACCESS and kept in-frame rearrangements with V and J called. Such tables lack part of the clones; where checked against another copy, unresolved V genes explain under half of the gap, and the rest is unexplained. In this sample the table shows some 220,000 clones, around 85% of which occur a single time. The ten largest account for 5.5% to 8% of the sample. Sample: peripheral blood. These receptors all stem from a woman in her fifties or sixties with active or convalescent COVID-19.

The rearrangement joins TRBV3-1 (or the pseudogene TRBV3-2) to TRBJ1-2; D unresolved. The CDR3 has 16 amino acids. Germline-derived CDR1 and CDR2 are LGHDT and YNNKEL (reference sequence). Trimming left V 3 bases short and J 5 bases short, with 19 bases between. The CDR3 here is CASSHSLPGVGYGYTF. CDR3 sequence (DNA): TGTGCCAGCAGCCACAGCCTCCCCGGGGTTGGGTATGGCTACACCTTC.

V and J are TRBV7-2 and TRBJ2-1; 7 bases line up with TRBD1. V trimming: 6 bases; J trimming: 2 bases; junction bases outside the gene matches: 10. This CDR3 comprises 16 residues. In germline, CDR1 is SGHTA, CDR2 FQGNSA. The CDR3 protein is CASSSRQGETYNEQFF. The DNA for the CDR3 is TGTGCCAGCAGTTCTAGGCAGGGGGAAACCTACAATGAGCAGTTCTTC.

This sequence joins TRBV6-1 and TRBJ2-5, with 10 bases that match TRBD1. Germline V gene data show CDR1 as MNHNS and CDR2 as SASEGT. Losses at the gene ends were 2 bases for V and 5 bases for J; bases not matched to a gene: 5. There are 15 residues in the CDR3. The DNA for the CDR3 is TGTGCCAGCAGTGAACCGACAGGGGGCGTCGAGACCCAGTACTTC. It is translated as CASSEPTGGVETQYF.

CDR3 sequence reads: CATREGGQGNQPQHF. In nucleotides, the CDR3 is TGTGCCACCAGAGAGGGGGGACAGGGGAATCAGCCCCAGCATTTT. V usage is TRBV15 and J usage is TRBJ1-5; TRBD1 aligns across 10 bases. The J segment lost 4 bases and the V segment lost 6 bases, leaving 6 bases of the junction unmatched. This CDR3 has 15 residues. In germline, CDR1 is LNHNV, CDR2 YYDKDF (reference sequence).

J is TRBJ2-1 and V is TRBV27, with 12 bases matching TRBD2. CDR1 is MNHEY, CDR2 SMNVEV, per germline (reference sequence). The CDR3 has 13 residues. J lost 8 bases, V lost 6 bases, and 2 bases had no gene match. CDR3 DNA: TGTGCCAGCAGGACTAGCGGGAGTCATGAGCAGTTCTTC. As protein: CASRTSGSHEQFF.

The genes are TRBV5-1 and TRBJ2-3; 9 nucleotides align to TRBD2. V lost 0 bases and J lost 4; bases outside the gene matches: 9. Germline V CDR1 and CDR2: SGHRS, YFSETQ. This CDR3 region has 17 residues. The CDR3 DNA is TGCGCCAGCAGCTTGGGACTAGCGGCCGGTTCCGCAGATACGCAGTATTTT. Translation: CASSLGLAAGSADTQYF. The variable domain in full, with the rest retrieved from reference TRBV5-1 and TRBJ2-3, is KAGVTQTPRYLIKTRGQQVTLSCSPISGHRSVSWYQQTPGQGLQFLFEYFSETQRNKGNFPGRFSGRQFSNSRSEMNVSTLELGDSALYLCASSLGLAAGSADTQYFGPGTRLTVL.

The chain employs TRBV10-3 and TRBJ2-1; the match to TRBD1 covers 7 bases. Trimming took 5 bases from V and 0 from J; bases not matched to a gene: 10. The V gene's germline CDR1 is ENHRY and CDR2 SYGVKD. The CDR3 is made up of 17 amino acids. The DNA for the CDR3 is TGTGCCATCAGTTCGGGGACAGTGGTTCGCTCCTACAATGAGCAGTTCTTC. Its translation: CAISSGTVVRSYNEQFF.

The chain uses TRBV6-5 and TRBJ2-7, with D possibly matching TRBD1 (6 bases). This CDR3 region has 15 residues. V gave up 5 bases and J gave up 0 bases, with 14 bases separating them. The V gene's germline CDR1 is MNHEY and CDR2 SVGAGI. CDR3 loop: CASSTRDISSYEQYF. The CDR3 coding sequence is TGTGCCAGCAGTACGAGGGACATCAGCTCCTACGAGCAGTACTTC.

The genes are TRBV11-2 and TRBJ1-1; D perhaps matches TRBD1 (6 bases). V was clipped by 1 base and J by 1 base, with 19 bases between them. Germline-derived CDR1 and CDR2 are SGHAT and FQNNGV. CDR3 length: 18 amino acids. CDR3 sequence reads: CASSLVTLWGQTNTEAFF. CDR3 bases: TGTGCCAGCAGCTTAGTAACTCTCTGGGGACAAACGAACACTGAAGCTTTCTTT.

CDR3 in DNA: TGCAGCGTTGATCAGGTGGCCTCTGGAAACACCATATATTTT. It codes for CSVDQVASGNTIYF. V usage is TRBV29-1 and J usage is TRBJ1-3; no clear D gene. The V gene lost 3 bases and the J gene lost 0 bases, with 9 bases spanning the gap. The germline CDR1 and CDR2 sequences are SQVTM and ANQGSEA. This CDR3 contains 14 residues.

The chain joins TRBV7-2 to TRBJ2-7, with D uncertain. The V and J ends lost 5 bases and 3 bases respectively, with 14 bases between them. Germline V gene lookup returns CDR1 SGHTA and CDR2 FQGNSA. This CDR3 is built from 14 residues. CDR3 nucleotides: TGTGCCAGCAGCATAGGTGGCTCAAACTACGAGCAGTACTTC. This gives the protein CASSIGGSNYEQYF.

The chain links TRBV10-3 to TRBJ2-3, with D unresolved. Germline V gene lookup returns CDR1 ENHRY and CDR2 SYGVKD. There are 16 residues in the CDR3. Trimming removed 0 bases from V and 2 bases from J, with 12 bases in between. The CDR3 sequence is CAISESIAETTDTQYF. The CDR3 DNA is TGTGCCATCAGTGAGTCGATTGCAGAAACCACAGATACGCAGTATTTT.

This chain connects TRBV7-6 to TRBJ2-6; tentative D call: TRBD2 (5 bases). The V and J ends lost 1 base and 1 base respectively, with 5 bases between them. The CDR3 loop spans 15 amino acids. The germline gives CDR1 SGHVS, CDR2 FNYEAQ. The CDR3 reads CASSLGGSGANVLTF. The CDR3 nucleotides read TGTGCCAGCAGCTTAGGAGGGTCTGGGGCCAACGTCCTGACTTTC.